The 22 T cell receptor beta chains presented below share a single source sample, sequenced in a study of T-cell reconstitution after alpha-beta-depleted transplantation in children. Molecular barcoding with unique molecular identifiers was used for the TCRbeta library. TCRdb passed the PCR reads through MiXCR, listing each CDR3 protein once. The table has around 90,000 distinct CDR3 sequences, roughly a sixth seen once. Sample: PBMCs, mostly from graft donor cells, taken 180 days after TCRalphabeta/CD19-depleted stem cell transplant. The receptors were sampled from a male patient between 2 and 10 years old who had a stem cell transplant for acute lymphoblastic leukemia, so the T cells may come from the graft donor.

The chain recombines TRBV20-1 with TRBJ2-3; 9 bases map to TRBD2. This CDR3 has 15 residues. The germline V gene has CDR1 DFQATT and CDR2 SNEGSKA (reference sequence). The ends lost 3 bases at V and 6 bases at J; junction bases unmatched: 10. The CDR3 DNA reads TGCAGTGCTAGTTACAGCGGGGGGCCTTGGGATACGCAGTATTTT. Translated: CSASYSGGPWDTQYF.

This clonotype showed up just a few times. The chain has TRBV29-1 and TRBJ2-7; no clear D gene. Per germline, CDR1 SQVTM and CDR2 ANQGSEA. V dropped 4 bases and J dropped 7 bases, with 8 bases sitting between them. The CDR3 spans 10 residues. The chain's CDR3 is CSVVMGEQYF. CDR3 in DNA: TGCAGCGTTGTAATGGGTGAGCAGTACTTC.

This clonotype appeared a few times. The CDR3, as DNA: TGTGCCAGCAGCCCACGACAGGGGGCAGCTGGAAACACCATATATTTT. Protein: CASSPRQGAAGNTIYF. This chain links TRBV7-8 with TRBJ1-3; TRBD1 agrees at 10 bases. Germline V gene sequence: CDR1 SGHVS, CDR2 FQNEAQ. The V and J ends lost 5 bases and 2 bases, in that order; junction bases with no gene match: 6. The CDR3 covers 16 residues.

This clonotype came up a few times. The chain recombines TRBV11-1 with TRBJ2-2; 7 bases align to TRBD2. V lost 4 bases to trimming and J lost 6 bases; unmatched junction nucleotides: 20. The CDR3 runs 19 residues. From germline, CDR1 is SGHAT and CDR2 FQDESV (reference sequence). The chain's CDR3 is CASSSHQTTSVGPAGELFF. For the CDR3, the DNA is TGTGCCAGCAGCTCCCACCAGACCACTAGCGTCGGGCCGGCCGGGGAGCTGTTTTTT.

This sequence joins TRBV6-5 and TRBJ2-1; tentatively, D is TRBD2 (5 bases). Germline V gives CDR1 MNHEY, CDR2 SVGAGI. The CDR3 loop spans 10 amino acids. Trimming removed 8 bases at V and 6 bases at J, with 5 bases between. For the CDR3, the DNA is TGTGCCAGCGGACTCAATGAGCAGTTCTTC. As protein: CASGLNEQFF.

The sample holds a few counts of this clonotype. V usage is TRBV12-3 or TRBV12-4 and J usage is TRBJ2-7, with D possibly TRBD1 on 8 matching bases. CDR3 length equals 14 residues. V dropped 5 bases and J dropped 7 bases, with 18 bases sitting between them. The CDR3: CASSLQGGPGEQYF. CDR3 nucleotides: TGTGCCAGCAGTCTACAGGGGGGGCCGGGAGAGCAGTACTTC.

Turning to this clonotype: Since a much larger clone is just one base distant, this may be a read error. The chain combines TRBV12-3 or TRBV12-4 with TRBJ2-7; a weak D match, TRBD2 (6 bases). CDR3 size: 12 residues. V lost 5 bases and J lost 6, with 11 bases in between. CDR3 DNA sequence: TGTGCCAGCAGTCCGCGGGGTTCCGAGCAGTACTTC. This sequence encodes CASSPRGSEQYF.

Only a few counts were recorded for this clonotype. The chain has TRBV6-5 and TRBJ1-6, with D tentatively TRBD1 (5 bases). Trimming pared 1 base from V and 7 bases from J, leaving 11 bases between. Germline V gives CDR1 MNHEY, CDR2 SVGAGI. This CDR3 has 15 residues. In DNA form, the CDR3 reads TGTGCCAGCAGTTACTGGGACGGTCACAATTCACCCCTCCACTTT. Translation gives CASSYWDGHNSPLHF.

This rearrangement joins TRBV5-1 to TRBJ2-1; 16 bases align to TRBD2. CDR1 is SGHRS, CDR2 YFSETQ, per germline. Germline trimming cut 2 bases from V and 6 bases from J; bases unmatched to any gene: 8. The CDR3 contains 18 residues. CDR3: CASSLGTSGGVLINEQFF. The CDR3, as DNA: TGCGCCAGCAGCTTAGGGACTAGCGGGGGGGTTCTGATCAATGAGCAGTTCTTC.

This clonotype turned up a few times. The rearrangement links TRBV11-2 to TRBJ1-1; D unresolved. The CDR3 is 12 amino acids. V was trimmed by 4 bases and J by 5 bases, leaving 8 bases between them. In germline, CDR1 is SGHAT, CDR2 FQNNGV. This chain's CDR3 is CASSWSGTEAFF. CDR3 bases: TGTGCCAGCAGCTGGAGTGGGACTGAAGCTTTCTTT.

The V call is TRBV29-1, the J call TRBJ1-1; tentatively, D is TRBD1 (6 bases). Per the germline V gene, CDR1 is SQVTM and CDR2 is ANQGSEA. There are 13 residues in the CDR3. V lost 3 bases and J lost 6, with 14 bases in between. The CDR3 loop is CSVDKGGASEAFF. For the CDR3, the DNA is TGCAGCGTTGATAAGGGGGGGGCCTCTGAAGCTTTCTTT.

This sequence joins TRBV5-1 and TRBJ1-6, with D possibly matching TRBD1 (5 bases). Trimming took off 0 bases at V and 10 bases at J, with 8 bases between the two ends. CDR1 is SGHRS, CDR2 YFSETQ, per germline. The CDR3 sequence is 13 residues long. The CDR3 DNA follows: TGCGCCAGCAGCTTGGAGGACAACTCACCCCTCCACTTT. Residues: CASSLEDNSPLHF.

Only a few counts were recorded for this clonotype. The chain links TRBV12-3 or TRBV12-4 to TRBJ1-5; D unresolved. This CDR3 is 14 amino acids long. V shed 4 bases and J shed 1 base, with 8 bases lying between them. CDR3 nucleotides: TGTGCCAGCAGTTCTGAAGGCAGCAATCAGCCCCAGCATTTT. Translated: CASSSEGSNQPQHF.

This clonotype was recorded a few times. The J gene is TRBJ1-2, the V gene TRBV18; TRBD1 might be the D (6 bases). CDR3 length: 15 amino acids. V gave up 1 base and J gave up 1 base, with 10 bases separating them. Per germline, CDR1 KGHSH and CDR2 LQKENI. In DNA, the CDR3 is TGTGCCAGCTCACCACTTGAGGACAGTAACTATGGCTACACCTTC. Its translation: CASSPLEDSNYGYTF.

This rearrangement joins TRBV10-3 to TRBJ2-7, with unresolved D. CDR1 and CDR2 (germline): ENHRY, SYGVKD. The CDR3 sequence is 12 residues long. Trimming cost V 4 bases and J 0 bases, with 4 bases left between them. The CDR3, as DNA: TGTGCCATCAGTGCTACCTCCTACGAGCAGTACTTC. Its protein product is CAISATSYEQYF.

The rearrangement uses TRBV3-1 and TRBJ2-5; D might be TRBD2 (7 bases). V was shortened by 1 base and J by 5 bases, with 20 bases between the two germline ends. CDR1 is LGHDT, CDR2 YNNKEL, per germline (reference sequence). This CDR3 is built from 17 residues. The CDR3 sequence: CASSQGDHSGGPETQYF. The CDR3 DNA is TGTGCCAGCAGCCAAGGTGATCATTCCGGGGGGCCTGAGACCCAGTACTTC.

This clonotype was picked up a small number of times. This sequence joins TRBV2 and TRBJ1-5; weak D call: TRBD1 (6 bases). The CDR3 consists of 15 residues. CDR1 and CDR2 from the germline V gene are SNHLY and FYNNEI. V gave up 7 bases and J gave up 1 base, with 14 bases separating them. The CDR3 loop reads CASKGTGASNQPQHF. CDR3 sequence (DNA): TGTGCCAGCAAAGGAACGGGGGCCAGCAATCAGCCCCAGCATTTT.

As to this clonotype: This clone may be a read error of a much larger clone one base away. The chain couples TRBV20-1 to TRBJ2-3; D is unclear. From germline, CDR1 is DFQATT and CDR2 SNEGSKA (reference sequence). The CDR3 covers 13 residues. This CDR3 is CNARTTDPYTQYF. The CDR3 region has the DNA TGCAATGCTAGAACTACCGACCCGTATACGCAGTATTTT.

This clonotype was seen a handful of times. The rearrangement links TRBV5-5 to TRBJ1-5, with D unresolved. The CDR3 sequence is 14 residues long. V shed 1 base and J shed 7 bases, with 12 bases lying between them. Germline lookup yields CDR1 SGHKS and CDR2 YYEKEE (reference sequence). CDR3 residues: CASSLFRGDQPQHF. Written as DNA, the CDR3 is TGTGCCAGCAGCTTGTTCCGGGGTGACCAGCCCCAGCATTTT.

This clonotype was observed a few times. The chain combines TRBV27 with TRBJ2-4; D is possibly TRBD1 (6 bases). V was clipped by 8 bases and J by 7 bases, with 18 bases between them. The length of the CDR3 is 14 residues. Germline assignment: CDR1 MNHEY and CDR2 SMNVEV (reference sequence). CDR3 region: CASAQGLLSNIQYF. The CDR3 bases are TGTGCCAGCGCCCAGGGGCTGTTAAGTAACATTCAGTACTTC.

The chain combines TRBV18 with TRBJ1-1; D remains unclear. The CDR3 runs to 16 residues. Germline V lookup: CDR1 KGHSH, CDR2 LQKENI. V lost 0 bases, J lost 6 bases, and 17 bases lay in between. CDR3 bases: TGTGCCAGCTCACCACCTACGACCCCCCGTGGGGCTGAAGCTTTCTTT. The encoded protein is CASSPPTTPRGAEAFF.

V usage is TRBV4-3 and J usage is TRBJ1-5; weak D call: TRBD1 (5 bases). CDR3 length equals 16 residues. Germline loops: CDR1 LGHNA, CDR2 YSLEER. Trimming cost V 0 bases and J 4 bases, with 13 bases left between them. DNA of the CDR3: TGCGCCAGCAGCCAAGAGGCGGGGGTCCAAAATCAGCCCCAGCATTTT. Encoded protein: CASSQEAGVQNQPQHF.